The T cell receptor (beta chain) described here comes from a study of cytomegalovirus exposure and HLA in healthy donors. Study information: The use of the same platform for the 90 to 150 validation repertoires and the roughly 670 first-cohort repertoires was reported by a later analysis. Notes on the study in general: Cytomegalovirus status was reportedly diagnosed by the classifier with high specificity and sensitivity.

Trimming removed 7 bases from V and 1 base from J; junction bases left unmatched: 6. CDR1 is SQVTM, CDR2 ANQGSEA, per germline. The CDR3 has 14 amino acids. The donors were part of the approximately 120-subject validation cohort, which stood apart from the roughly 670-subject first cohort. This clone was detected once. The antigen is unknown. The data were produced by immunoSEQ multiplex PCR, yet TCRdb's version contains in-frame clones alone and is incomplete. The sample holds about 240,000 clones, approximately 83% seen once. The J gene is TRBJ2-5, the V gene TRBV29-1; 10 bases are a match to TRBD1. This receptor was obtained from a woman in her twenties or thirties in good health and CMV-seropositive. The sample taken for sequencing was PBMCs. CDR3 sequence reads: CSAKTGGGQETQYF. CDR3 bases: TGCAGCGCAAAGACAGGGGGCGGCCAAGAGACCCAGTACTTC.